The 15 T cell receptor beta chains listed next were all sequenced from one sample in a study of blood T cell repertoires in COVID-19. The protocol was immunoSEQ multiplex PCR, while the TCRdb copy is restricted to in-frame clones and leaves out a portion. The data show fewer than 300,000 clones, 80% to 90% seen once. Sequenced input: PBMCs or T cells enriched from blood (not recorded which). Source of these receptors: a young man who had recovered from COVID-19.

The gene calls are TRBV4-1 and TRBJ1-5, with D tentatively TRBD1 (5 bases). The CDR3 consists of 15 residues. Trimming removed 1 base from V and 5 bases from J, with 12 bases in between. Looked up from germline, CDR1 is MGHRA and CDR2 is YSYEKL. DNA of the CDR3: TGCGCCAGCAGCCAAGTTTCAGGGAGGGATCAGCCCCAGCATTTT. It specifies CASSQVSGRDQPQHF.

The chain joins TRBV27 to TRBJ2-7; D perhaps matches TRBD2 (7 bases). Trimming removed 6 bases from V and 3 bases from J, with 18 bases in between. The CDR3 runs 15 residues. Germline assignment: CDR1 MNHEY and CDR2 SMNVEV (reference sequence). The CDR3 nucleotides read TGTGCCAGCAGCTCAAGCTCGGGGGGCAGCTACGAGCAGTACTTC. Translating gives CASSSSSGGSYEQYF.

The chain carries TRBV6-5 and TRBJ1-1; tentative D call: TRBD1 (6 bases). The CDR3 has 14 residues. V lost 5 bases to trimming and J lost 1 base, with 11 bases between them. Germline-derived CDR1 and CDR2 are MNHEY and SVGAGI. As DNA, the CDR3 is TGTGCCAGCAGTAGATTACAGGGGAACACTGAAGCTTTCTTT. Protein: CASSRLQGNTEAFF.

This rearrangement joins TRBV6-5 to TRBJ2-7; D may be TRBD1 (5 bases). Germline V gene lookup returns CDR1 MNHEY and CDR2 SVGAGI. V lost 2 bases to trimming and J lost 7 bases, with 9 bases between them. There are 12 residues in the CDR3. The CDR3 is CASSYPAGEQYF. CDR3 bases: TGTGCCAGCAGTTACCCAGCAGGGGAGCAGTACTTC.

CDR3 sequence reads: CASSPRLAGEQYF. DNA for the CDR3: TGTGCCAGCAGCCCCCGACTAGCGGGCGAGCAGTACTTC. The chain has TRBV3-1 (or the pseudogene TRBV3-2) and TRBJ2-7; 10 bases line up with TRBD2. This CDR3 is built from 13 residues. J lost 6 bases, V lost 4 bases, and 3 bases had no gene match. Germline CDR1 and CDR2: LGHDT and YNNKEL (reference sequence).

The rearrangement joins TRBV10-2 to TRBJ1-2, with 7 bases matching TRBD1. The CDR3 runs to 16 residues. V lost 3 bases and J lost 2; bases outside the gene matches: 9. Germline CDR1 is WSHSY and CDR2 is SAAADI. CDR3: CASSDNPGQRNYGYTF. The CDR3 region has the DNA TGCGCCAGCAGTGACAATCCGGGACAGAGAAACTATGGCTACACCTTC.

The chain carries TRBV9 and TRBJ1-1, with a possible D match to TRBD1 (5 bases). V was pared by 4 bases and J by 5 bases, with 21 bases between. This CDR3 contains 16 residues. CDR1 is SGDLS, CDR2 YYNGEE, per germline. DNA for the CDR3: TGTGCCAGCAGCCAGGGTTCCGGCCATGTTGGGACTGAAGCTTTCTTT. It yields the protein CASSQGSGHVGTEAFF.

The chain uses TRBV19 and TRBJ2-2, with a tentative D call TRBD1 (6 bases). Per the germline V gene, CDR1 is LNHDA and CDR2 is SQIVND (reference sequence). Trimming left V 1 base short and J 7 bases short, with 7 bases between. The CDR3 covers 13 residues. In DNA form, the CDR3 reads TGTGCCAGTAGTATAGGACAGGTCGGGGAGCTGTTTTTT. Its protein is CASSIGQVGELFF.

This chain connects TRBV2 to TRBJ1-4; TRBD1 might be the D (5 bases). The CDR3 spans 16 residues. Germline assignment: CDR1 SNHLY and CDR2 FYNNEI. V was cut by 4 bases and J by 1 base, with 13 bases left in between. The CDR3 sequence is CASSAHMGGTNEKLFF. Written as DNA, the CDR3 is TGTGCCAGCAGTGCACACATGGGGGGAACTAATGAAAAACTGTTTTTT.

The CDR3 here is CASSRLDREPKQPEAFF. CDR3 nucleotides: TGTGCCAGCAGCCGACTGGACAGGGAGCCCAAACAGCCTGAAGCTTTCTTT. The chain couples TRBV7-9 to TRBJ1-1; TRBD1 agrees at 8 bases. Germline V lookup: CDR1 SEHNR, CDR2 FQNEAQ (reference sequence). The CDR3 runs 17 residues. Trimming at V came to 5 bases and at J to 6 bases, leaving 17 bases not matched to a gene.

The sample holds a few counts of this clone. The rearrangement joins TRBV27 to TRBJ2-6; 7 nucleotides agree with TRBD1. With V trimmed by 4 bases and J by 2 bases, 5 bases remained unmatched. The length of the CDR3 is 16 residues. From germline, CDR1 is MNHEY and CDR2 SMNVEV (reference sequence). The CDR3 DNA reads TGTGCCAGCAGTTCTCCCGGGACAGCTGGGGCCAACGTCCTGACTTTC. Its protein is CASSSPGTAGANVLTF.

The chain has TRBV5-4 and TRBJ1-1; D is unclear. The CDR3 extends over 14 amino acids. V lost 4 bases to trimming and J lost 6 bases, with 16 bases between them. Germline lookup yields CDR1 SGHNT and CDR2 YYREEE (reference sequence). The CDR3 spells CASSTGLSVAEAFF. DNA for the CDR3: TGTGCCAGCAGCACCGGTTTATCTGTTGCTGAAGCTTTCTTT.

The rearrangement joins TRBV19 to TRBJ1-1; D gene unclear. CDR3 size: 13 residues. V lost 5 bases to trimming and J lost 0 bases, with 7 bases between them. Per the germline V gene, CDR1 is LNHDA and CDR2 is SQIVND (reference sequence). The CDR3 bases are TGTGCCAGTAGTGGGCAGCTGAACACTGAAGCTTTCTTT. Its protein product is CASSGQLNTEAFF. Drawing the rest from reference TRBV19 and TRBJ1-1, the complete variable domain is DGGITQSPKYLFRKEGQNVTLSCEQNLNHDAMYWYRQDPGQGLRLIYYSQIVNDFQKGDIAEGYSVSREKKESFPLTVTSAQKNPTAFYLCASSGQLNTEAFFGQGTRLTVV.

The chain uses TRBV28 and TRBJ1-2; no definite D call. Germline CDR1 reads MDHEN; CDR2 reads SYDVKM. V lost 6 bases to trimming and J lost 4 bases, with 9 bases between them. The CDR3 extends over 12 amino acids. Written as DNA, the CDR3 is TGTGCCAGCAGGCCCAGTGTCTATGGCTACACCTTC. This codes for CASRPSVYGYTF.

The V gene is TRBV20-1, the J gene TRBJ1-2; D perhaps matches TRBD1 (6 bases). CDR3 length equals 11 residues. CDR1 is DFQATT, CDR2 SNEGSKA, per germline (reference sequence). V was pared by 4 bases and J by 8 bases, with 11 bases between. CDR3 residues: CSATEQGGYTF. The DNA for the CDR3 is TGCAGTGCTACAGAACAGGGCGGCTACACCTTC.